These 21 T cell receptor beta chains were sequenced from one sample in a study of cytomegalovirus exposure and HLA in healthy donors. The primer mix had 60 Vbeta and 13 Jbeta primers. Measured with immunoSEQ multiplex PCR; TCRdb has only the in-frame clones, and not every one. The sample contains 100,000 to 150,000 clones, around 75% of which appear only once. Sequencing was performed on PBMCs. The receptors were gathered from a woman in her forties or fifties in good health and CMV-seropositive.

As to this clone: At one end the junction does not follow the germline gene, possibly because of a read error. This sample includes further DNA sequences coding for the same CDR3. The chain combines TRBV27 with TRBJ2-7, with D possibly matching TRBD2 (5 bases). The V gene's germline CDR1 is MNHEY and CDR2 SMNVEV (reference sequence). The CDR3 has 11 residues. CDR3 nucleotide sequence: TGCGCCAGCGCCCGCGGGTACGAGCAGTACTTC. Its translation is CASARGYEQYF.

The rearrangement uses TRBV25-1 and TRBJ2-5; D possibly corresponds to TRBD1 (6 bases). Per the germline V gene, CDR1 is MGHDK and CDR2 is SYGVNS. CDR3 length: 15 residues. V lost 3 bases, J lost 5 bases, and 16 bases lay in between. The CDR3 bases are TGTGCCAGCAGTGACCAGGGGATGGTCGGGGAGACCCAGTACTTC. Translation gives CASSDQGMVGETQYF.

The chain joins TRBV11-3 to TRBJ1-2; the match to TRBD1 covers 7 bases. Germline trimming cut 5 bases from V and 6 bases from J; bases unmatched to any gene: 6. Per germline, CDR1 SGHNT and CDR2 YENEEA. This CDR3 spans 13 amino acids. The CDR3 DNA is TGTGCCAGCAGCCGAGACAGGGTGGATGGCTACACCTTC. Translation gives CASSRDRVDGYTF.

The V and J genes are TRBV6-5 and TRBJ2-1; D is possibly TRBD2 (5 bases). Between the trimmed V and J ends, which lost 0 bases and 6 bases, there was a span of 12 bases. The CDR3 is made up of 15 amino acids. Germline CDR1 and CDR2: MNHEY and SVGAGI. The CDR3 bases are TGTGCCAGCAGTTACTCGGCGGCTAGCAGCAATGAGCAGTTCTTC. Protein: CASSYSAASSNEQFF.

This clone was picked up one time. The CDR3 nucleotides read TGTGCCAGCAGCTTGGCAGCGGGGGGCGGAGATACGCAGTATTTT. Its translation is CASSLAAGGGDTQYF. This sequence joins TRBV5-4 and TRBJ2-3; TRBD2 matches 9 bases. With V trimmed by 0 bases and J by 5 bases, 4 bases remained unmatched. The CDR3 is 15 residues long. CDR1 is SGHNT and CDR2 is YYREEE in the germline V gene (reference sequence).

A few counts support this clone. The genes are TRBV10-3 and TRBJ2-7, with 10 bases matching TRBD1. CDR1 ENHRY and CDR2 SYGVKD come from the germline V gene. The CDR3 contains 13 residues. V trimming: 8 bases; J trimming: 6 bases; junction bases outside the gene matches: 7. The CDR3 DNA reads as TGTGCCATCTCGGGGACAGGGGCTACCGAGCAGTACTTC. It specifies CAISGTGATEQYF.

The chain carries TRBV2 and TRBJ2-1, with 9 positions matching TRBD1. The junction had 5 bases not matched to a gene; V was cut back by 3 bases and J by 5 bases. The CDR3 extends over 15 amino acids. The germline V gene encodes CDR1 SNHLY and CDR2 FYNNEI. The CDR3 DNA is TGTGCCAGCAGTGATTGGACAGGGGTCCACAATGAGCAGTTCTTC. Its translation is CASSDWTGVHNEQFF.

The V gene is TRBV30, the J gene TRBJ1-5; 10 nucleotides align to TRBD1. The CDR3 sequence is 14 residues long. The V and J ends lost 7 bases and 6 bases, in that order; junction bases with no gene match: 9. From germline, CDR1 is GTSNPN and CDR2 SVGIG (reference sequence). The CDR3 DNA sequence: TGTGCCTACCAGATGACAGGGGGCGGTCAGCCCCAGCATTTT. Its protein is CAYQMTGGGQPQHF.

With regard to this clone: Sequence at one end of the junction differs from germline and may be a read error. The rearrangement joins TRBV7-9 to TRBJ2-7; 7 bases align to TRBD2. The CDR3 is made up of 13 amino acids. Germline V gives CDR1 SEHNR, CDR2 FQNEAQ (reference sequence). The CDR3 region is CASRWSGASGWDF. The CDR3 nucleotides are TGTGCCAGCAGATGGAGTGGGGCTAGCGGTTGGGACTTC.

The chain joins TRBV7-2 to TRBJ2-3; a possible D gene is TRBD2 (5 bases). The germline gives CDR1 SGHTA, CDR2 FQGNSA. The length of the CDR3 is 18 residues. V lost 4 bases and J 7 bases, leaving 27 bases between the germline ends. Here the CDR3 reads CASSSLAIDRGSGYTQYF. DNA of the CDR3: TGTGCCAGCAGCTCCCTAGCCATCGACCGCGGATCAGGTTATACGCAGTATTTT.

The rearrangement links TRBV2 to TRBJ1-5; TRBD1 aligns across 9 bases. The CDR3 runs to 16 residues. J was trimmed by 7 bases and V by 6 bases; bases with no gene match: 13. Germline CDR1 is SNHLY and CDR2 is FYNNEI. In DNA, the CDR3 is TGTGCCAGCAGACCCACTGGCGGACAGGGGAGACAGCCCCAGCATTTT. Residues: CASRPTGGQGRQPQHF.

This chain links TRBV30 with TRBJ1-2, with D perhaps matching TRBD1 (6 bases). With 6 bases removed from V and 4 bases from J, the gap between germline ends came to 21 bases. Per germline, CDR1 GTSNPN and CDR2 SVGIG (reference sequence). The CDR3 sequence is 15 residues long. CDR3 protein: CACPTPGGAGYGYTF. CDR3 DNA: TGTGCCTGTCCCACCCCGGGGGGGGCTGGCTATGGCTACACCTTC.

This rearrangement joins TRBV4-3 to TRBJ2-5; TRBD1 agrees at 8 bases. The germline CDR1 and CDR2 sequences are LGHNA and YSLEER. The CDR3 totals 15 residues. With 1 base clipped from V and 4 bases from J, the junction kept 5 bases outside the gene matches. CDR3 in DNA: TGCGCCAGCAGCCAAGGGGCACAGGGGGGAGAGACCCAGTACTTC. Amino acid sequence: CASSQGAQGGETQYF.

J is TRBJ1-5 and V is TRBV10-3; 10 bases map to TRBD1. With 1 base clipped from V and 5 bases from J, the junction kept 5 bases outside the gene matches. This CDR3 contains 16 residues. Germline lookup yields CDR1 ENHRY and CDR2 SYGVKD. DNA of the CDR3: TGTGCCATCAGTGAGTGGGACAGGGGCACCGATCAGCCCCAGCATTTT. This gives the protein CAISEWDRGTDQPQHF.

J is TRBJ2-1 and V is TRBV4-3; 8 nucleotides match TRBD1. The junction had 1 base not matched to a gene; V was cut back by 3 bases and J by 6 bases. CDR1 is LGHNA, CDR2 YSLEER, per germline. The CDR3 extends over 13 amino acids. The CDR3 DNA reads TGCGCCAGCAGCCAGACAGGGGTCAATGAGCAGTTCTTC. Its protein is CASSQTGVNEQFF.

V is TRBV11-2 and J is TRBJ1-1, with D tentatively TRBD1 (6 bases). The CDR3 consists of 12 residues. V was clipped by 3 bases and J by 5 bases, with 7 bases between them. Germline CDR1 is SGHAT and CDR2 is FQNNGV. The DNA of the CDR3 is TGTGCCAGCAGCTTCGACAGGACTGAAGCTTTCTTT. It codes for CASSFDRTEAFF.

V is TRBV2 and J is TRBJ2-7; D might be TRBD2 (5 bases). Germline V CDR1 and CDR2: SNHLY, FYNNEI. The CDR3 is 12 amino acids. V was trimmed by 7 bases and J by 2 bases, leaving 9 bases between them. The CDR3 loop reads CASKKEAYEQYF. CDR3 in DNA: TGTGCCAGCAAAAAGGAGGCCTACGAGCAGTACTTC.

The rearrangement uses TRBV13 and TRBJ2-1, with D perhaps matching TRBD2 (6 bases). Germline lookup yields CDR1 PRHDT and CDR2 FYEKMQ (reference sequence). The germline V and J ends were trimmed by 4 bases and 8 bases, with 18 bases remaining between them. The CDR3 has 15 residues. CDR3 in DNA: TGTGCCAGCAGCTCCGTAAAGGCGGGGTCATATGAGCAGTTCTTC. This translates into CASSSVKAGSYEQFF.

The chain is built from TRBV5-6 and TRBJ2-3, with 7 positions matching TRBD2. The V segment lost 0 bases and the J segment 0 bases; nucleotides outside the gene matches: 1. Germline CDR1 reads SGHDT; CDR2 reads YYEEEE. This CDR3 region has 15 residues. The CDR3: CASSLGGGSTDTQYF. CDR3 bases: TGTGCCAGCAGCTTGGGGGGGGGTAGCACAGATACGCAGTATTTT.

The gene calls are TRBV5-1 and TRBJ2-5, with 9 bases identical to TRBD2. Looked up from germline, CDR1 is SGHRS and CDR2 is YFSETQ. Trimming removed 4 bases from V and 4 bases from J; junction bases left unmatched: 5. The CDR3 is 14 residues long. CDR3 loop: CASSPLAGGETQYF. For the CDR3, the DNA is TGCGCCAGCAGCCCACTAGCGGGCGGAGAGACCCAGTACTTC.

CDR3 sequence reads: CASSLHPPGEQYF. CDR3 in DNA: TGTGCCAGCAGCTTACACCCCCCGGGAGAGCAGTACTTC. This chain connects TRBV7-8 to TRBJ2-7; a weak D match, TRBD2 (5 bases). CDR1 and CDR2 from the germline V gene are SGHVS and FQNEAQ. This CDR3 has 13 amino acids. The V and J ends lost 2 bases and 7 bases respectively, with 12 bases between them.